This entry lists 10 T cell receptor beta chains sequenced from one sample in a study of cytotoxic CD8 clonotypes in ibrutinib-treated CLL. Measured with immunoSEQ multiplex PCR; TCRdb has only the in-frame clones, and not every one. The table lists fewer than 90,000 clones, around 84% of them singletons. This specimen was PBMCs, taken before ibrutinib treatment. These receptors came from a human donor with chronic lymphocytic leukemia.

The table lists this clone with a few counts. The chain is built from TRBV30 and TRBJ1-5; D is possibly TRBD1 (6 bases). The CDR3 contains 13 residues. V was cut by 2 bases and J by 6 bases, with 11 bases left in between. CDR1 and CDR2 from the germline V gene are GTSNPN and SVGIG (reference sequence). This chain's CDR3 is CAWSRQAGQPQHF. The CDR3 DNA sequence: TGTGCCTGGAGTCGACAGGCGGGTCAGCCCCAGCATTTT.

This rearrangement joins TRBV7-3 to TRBJ2-2, with D perhaps TRBD1 (5 bases). Deletions cut 5 bases from V and 2 bases from J, with 12 bases between. The germline gives CDR1 SGHTA, CDR2 FQGTGA. The CDR3 totals 15 residues. CDR3 residues: CASSLTVLNTGELFF. In DNA form, the CDR3 reads TGTGCCAGCAGCCTGACAGTACTAAACACCGGGGAGCTGTTTTTT.

This clone was seen just once. J is TRBJ2-5 and V is TRBV19; 10 bases are a match to TRBD1. There are 16 residues in the CDR3. V lost 4 bases to trimming and J lost 3 bases; unmatched junction nucleotides: 8. Germline V gene sequence: CDR1 LNHDA, CDR2 SQIVND (reference sequence). CDR3 DNA sequence: TGTGCCAGTAGTAGCATTGGGACAGGGGAAAAAGAGACCCAGTACTTC. It yields the protein CASSSIGTGEKETQYF. Combining the CDR3 with reference TRBV19 and TRBJ2-5 gives the whole variable domain DGGITQSPKYLFRKEGQNVTLSCEQNLNHDAMYWYRQDPGQGLRLIYYSQIVNDFQKGDIAEGYSVSREKKESFPLTVTSAQKNPTAFYLCASSSIGTGEKETQYFGPGTRLLVL.

A few counts support this clone. The chain is built from TRBV7-9 and TRBJ1-2, with D uncertain. Trimming shortened V by 1 base and J by 2 bases, and 5 bases separated the two germline ends. Germline CDR1 reads SEHNR; CDR2 reads FQNEAQ (reference sequence). This CDR3 contains 13 residues. The CDR3 sequence: CASSLEINYGYTF. The DNA of the CDR3 is TGTGCCAGCAGCTTAGAGATAAACTATGGCTACACCTTC.

This clone appeared a single time. This rearrangement joins TRBV10-3 to TRBJ2-3; 7 bases agree with TRBD2. CDR1 is ENHRY, CDR2 SYGVKD, per germline. The trim removed 0 bases at V and 1 base at J, leaving 1 base unmatched. CDR3 length: 15 amino acids. The chain's CDR3 is CAISESGGGTDTQYF. CDR3 DNA: TGTGCCATCAGTGAGTCGGGAGGGGGCACAGATACGCAGTATTTT.

V and J are TRBV27 and TRBJ2-2; TRBD2 matches at 14 bases. The CDR3 is 18 amino acids. Germline V CDR1 and CDR2: MNHEY, SMNVEV (reference sequence). The ends lost 5 bases at V and 5 bases at J; junction bases unmatched: 10. The CDR3 region is CASSPIGTSGSITGELFF. The CDR3 DNA reads TGTGCCAGCAGTCCAATTGGGACTAGCGGGAGTATAACCGGGGAGCTGTTTTTT.

This sequence joins TRBV29-1 and TRBJ1-2; TRBD1 matches 7 bases. The trim removed 4 bases at V and 0 bases at J, leaving 8 bases unmatched. This CDR3 spans 15 amino acids. Per germline, CDR1 SQVTM and CDR2 ANQGSEA. The chain's CDR3 is CSVGQGYSANYGYTF. Here the CDR3 DNA reads TGCAGCGTTGGACAGGGTTATTCCGCTAACTATGGCTACACCTTC.

The chain couples TRBV9 to TRBJ2-2; 14 bases line up with TRBD2. The CDR3 consists of 17 residues. V shed 4 bases, J shed 5 bases, and the junction held 7 bases outside the gene matches. Germline CDR1 and CDR2: SGDLS and YYNGEE. CDR3 nucleotide sequence: TGTGCCAGCAGCCCGGGACTAGCGGGAGCGCGTACCGGGGAGCTGTTTTTT. Amino acid sequence: CASSPGLAGARTGELFF.

This sequence joins TRBV4-2 and TRBJ2-7, with D tentatively TRBD1 or TRBD2 (6 bases each). The length of the CDR3 is 15 residues. Trimming shortened V by 3 bases and J by 1 base, and 13 bases separated the two germline ends. The V gene's germline CDR1 is LGHNA and CDR2 YNFKEQ. The CDR3 nucleotides are TGTGCCAGCAGCCACCCTGAGGGGGGATCCTACGAGCAGTACTTC. Translating it yields CASSHPEGGSYEQYF.

This chain uses TRBV6-5 with TRBJ2-3; D possibly corresponds to TRBD2 (5 bases). V was clipped by 2 bases and J by 0 bases, with 9 bases between them. This CDR3 comprises 15 residues. Germline values: CDR1 MNHEY, CDR2 SVGAGI. The CDR3 region is CASSYVTGSTDTQYF. In DNA, the CDR3 is TGTGCCAGCAGTTACGTGACGGGGAGCACAGATACGCAGTATTTT.